Listed below are T cell receptor beta chains from one sample, sequenced in a study of CD8+ T cells in alopecia areata. Produced via immunoSEQ multiplex PCR; TCRdb's table is partial and in-frame only. The profile shows fewer than 90,000 clones, just over 50% of them singletons. The material sequenced was NKG2D-high CD8+ T cells sorted from blood. These receptors all stem from a human donor with alopecia areata. CDR3s include the opening cysteine and the closing phenylalanine or tryptophan. A D gene is named only where the DNA matches it firmly. Clone size is stated in some rows and not others, as once, few, many or a class when expanded.

NA,TRBV29-1,NA,TRBJ2-1,TGCAGCGTTGAAGTCGGGGGCACAGGCAATGAGCAGTTCTTC,CSVEVGGTGNEQFF
NA,TRBV7-9,few,TRBJ2-3,TGTGCCAGCCCCGAAGGTGCAACAGATACGCAGTATTTT,CASPEGATDTQYF
NA,TRBV28,few,TRBJ2-7,TGTGCCAGCAGTTTGATCCGTGGCGAGCAGTACTTC,CASSLIRGEQYF
NA,TRBV27,NA,TRBJ1-1,TGTGCCAGCGCCAGGAGGAACACTGAAGCTTTCTTT,CASARRNTEAFF
NA,TRBV13,NA,TRBJ1-1,TGTGCCAGCGGGGACTGGGGCGCGGACACTGAAGCTTTCTTT,CASGDWGADTEAFF
TRBD1,TRBV28,NA,TRBJ2-7,TGTGCCAGCAGTGCCGGGACAGAGCTTTCCTACGAGCAGTACTTC,CASSAGTELSYEQYF
TRBD2,TRBV11-2,NA,TRBJ2-3,TGTGCCAGCACCTTATGGCCAGCGGGGACGACAGATACGCAGTATTTT,CASTLWPAGTTDTQYF
TRBD1,TRBV18,NA,TRBJ1-2,TGTGCCAGCTCACCACGGAAGGGACAGGGGGTCAACTATGGCTACACCTTC,CASSPRKGQGVNYGYTF
NA,TRBV30,NA,TRBJ1-1,TGTGCCTGGAGTGTAGGGAGAGCTGAAGCTTTCTTT,CAWSVGRAEAFF
NA,TRBV29-1,NA,TRBJ2-2,TGCAGCGTTGAAGGCCAACCCCCCAACACCGGGGAGCTGTTTTTT,CSVEGQPPNTGELFF
NA,TRBV4-1,few,TRBJ1-5,TGCGCCAGCAGCCCTCGACAGGTGGGTCAGCCCCAGCATTTT,CASSPRQVGQPQHF
NA,TRBV29-1,NA,TRBJ2-7,TGCAGCGGGACGGACAGTTCCTACGAGCAGTACTTC,CSGTDSSYEQYF
NA,TRBV20-1,NA,TRBJ2-3,TGCAGCCCGGCCCCCTCCTATACGCAGTATTTT,CSPAPSYTQYF
TRBD1,TRBV28,NA,TRBJ1-5,TGTGCCAGCAGTTCCACAGGCAGGGGGCGTCAGCCCCAGCATTTT,CASSSTGRGRQPQHF
TRBD2,TRBV28,once,TRBJ2-7,TGTGCCAGCAGTTTCGTAGCGGGAGGCGGCGAGCAGTACTTC,CASSFVAGGGEQYF
NA,TRBV7-9,NA,TRBJ2-5,TGTGCCAGCAGCTTTGCGGGAGAGACCCAGTACTTC,CASSFAGETQYF
NA,TRBV28,few,TRBJ2-7,TGTGCCAGCAGTTTATTTACAGGTGACTACGAGCAGTACTTC,CASSLFTGDYEQYF
NA,TRBV4-1,NA,TRBJ2-3,TGCGCCAGCAGCCAAGAAACGACTTCCACAGATACGCAGTATTTT,CASSQETTSTDTQYF
TRBD1,TRBV30,NA,TRBJ2-3,TGTGCCTGGTCCGGGGGGACAGGGTCAGATACGCAGTATTTT,CAWSGGTGSDTQYF
NA,TRBV2,once,TRBJ1-2,TGTGCCAGCAGCCAAGACGTCGGGCCCTATGGCTACACCTTC,CASSQDVGPYGYTF
NA,TRBV27,NA,TRBJ2-5,TGTGCCAGCAGTTTCCGGGACGTAGGGGAGACCCAGTACTTC,CASSFRDVGETQYF
NA,TRBV7-8,NA,TRBJ2-7,TGTGCCAGCGCAGGGGACGAGCAGTACTTC,CASAGDEQYF
NA,TRBV27,NA,TRBJ1-1,TGTGCCAGCAGCTCGGGGAACACTGAAGCTTTCTTT,CASSSGNTEAFF
TRBD2,TRBV30,NA,TRBJ2-1,TGTGCCTGGAGTGGGTTAGCGGGAAGGAGGAATGAGCAGTTCTTC,CAWSGLAGRRNEQFF
TRBD1,TRBV29-1,few,TRBJ1-1,TGCAGCGTTGAGACAGGGAGGGACACTGAAGCTTTCTTT,CSVETGRDTEAFF
NA,TRBV4-1,NA,TRBJ2-7,TGCGCCAGCAGCCAAGTAGATGGTCGGGAGTCCTACGAGCAGTACTTC,CASSQVDGRESYEQYF
TRBD2,TRBV7-9,NA,TRBJ2-2,TGTGCCAGCAGCCGGCTAGCGGGTCGGAACACCGGGGAGCTGTTTTTT,CASSRLAGRNTGELFF
TRBD1,TRBV4-3,NA,TRBJ2-7,TGCGCCAGCAGCCTACAGGGGACCGGACCCTACGAGCAGTACTTC,CASSLQGTGPYEQYF
TRBD1,TRBV11-2,NA,TRBJ2-4,TGTGCCAGCAGCAGCCCGGGACAGCCGTACTTC,CASSSPGQPYF
NA,TRBV19,few,TRBJ2-1,TGTGCCAGTACGCGGGACAATGAGCAGTTCTTC,CASTRDNEQFF
NA,TRBV9,few,TRBJ1-5,TGTGCCAGCAGCGCAGGTAATCAGCCCCAGCATTTT,CASSAGNQPQHF